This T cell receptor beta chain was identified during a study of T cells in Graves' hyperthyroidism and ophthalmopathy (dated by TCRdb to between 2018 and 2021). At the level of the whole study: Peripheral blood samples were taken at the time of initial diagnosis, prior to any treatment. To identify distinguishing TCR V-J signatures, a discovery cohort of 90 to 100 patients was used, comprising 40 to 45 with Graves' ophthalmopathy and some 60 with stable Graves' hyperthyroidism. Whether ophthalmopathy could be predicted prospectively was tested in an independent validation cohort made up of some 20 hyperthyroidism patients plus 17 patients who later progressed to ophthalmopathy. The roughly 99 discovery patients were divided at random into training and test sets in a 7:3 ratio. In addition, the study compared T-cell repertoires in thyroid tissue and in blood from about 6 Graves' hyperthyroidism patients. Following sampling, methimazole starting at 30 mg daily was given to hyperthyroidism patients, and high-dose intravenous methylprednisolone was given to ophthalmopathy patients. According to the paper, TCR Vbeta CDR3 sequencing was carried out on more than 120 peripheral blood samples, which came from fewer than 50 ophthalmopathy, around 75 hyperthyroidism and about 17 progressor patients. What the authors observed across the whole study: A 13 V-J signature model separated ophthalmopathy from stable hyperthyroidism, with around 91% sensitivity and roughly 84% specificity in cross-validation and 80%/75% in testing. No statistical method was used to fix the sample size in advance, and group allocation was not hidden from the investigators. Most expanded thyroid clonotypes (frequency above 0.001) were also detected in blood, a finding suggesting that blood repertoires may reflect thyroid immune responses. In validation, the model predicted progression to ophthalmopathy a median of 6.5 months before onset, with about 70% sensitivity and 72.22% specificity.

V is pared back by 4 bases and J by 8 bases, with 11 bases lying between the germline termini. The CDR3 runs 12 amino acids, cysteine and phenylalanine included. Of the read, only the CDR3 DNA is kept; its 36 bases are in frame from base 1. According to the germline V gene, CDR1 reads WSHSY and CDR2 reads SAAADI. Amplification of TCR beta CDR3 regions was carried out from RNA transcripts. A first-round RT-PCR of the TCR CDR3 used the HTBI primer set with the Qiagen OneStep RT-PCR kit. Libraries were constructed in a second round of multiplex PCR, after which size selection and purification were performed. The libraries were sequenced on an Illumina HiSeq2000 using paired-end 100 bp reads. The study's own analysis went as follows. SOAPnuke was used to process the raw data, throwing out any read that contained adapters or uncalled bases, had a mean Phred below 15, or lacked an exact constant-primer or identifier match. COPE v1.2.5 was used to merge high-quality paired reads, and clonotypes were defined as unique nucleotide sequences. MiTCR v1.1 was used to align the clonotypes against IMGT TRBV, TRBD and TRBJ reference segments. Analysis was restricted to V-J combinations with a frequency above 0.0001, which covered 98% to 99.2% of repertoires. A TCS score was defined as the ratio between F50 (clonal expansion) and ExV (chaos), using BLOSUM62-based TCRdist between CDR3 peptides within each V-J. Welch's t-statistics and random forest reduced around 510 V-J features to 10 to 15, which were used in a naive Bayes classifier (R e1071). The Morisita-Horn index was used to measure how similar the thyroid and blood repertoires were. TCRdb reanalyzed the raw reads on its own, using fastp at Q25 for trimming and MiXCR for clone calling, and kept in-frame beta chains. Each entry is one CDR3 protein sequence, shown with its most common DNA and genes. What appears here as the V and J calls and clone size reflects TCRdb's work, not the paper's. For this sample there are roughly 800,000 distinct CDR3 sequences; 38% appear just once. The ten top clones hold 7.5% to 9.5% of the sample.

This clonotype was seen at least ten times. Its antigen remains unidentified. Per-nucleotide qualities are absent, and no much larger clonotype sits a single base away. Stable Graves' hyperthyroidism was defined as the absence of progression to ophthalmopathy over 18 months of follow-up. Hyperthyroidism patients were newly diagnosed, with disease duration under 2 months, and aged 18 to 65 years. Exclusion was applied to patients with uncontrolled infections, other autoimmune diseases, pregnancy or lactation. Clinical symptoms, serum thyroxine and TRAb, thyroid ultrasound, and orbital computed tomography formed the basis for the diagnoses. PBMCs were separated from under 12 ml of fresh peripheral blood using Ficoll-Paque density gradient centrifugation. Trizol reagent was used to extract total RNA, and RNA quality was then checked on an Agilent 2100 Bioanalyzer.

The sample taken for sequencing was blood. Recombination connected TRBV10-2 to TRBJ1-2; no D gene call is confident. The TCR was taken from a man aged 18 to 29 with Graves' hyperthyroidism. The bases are TGCGCCAGCAGTGCCGACAAATGGGGCTACACCTTC. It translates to CASSADKWGYTF.